The 29 T cell receptor beta chains presented below share a single source sample, sequenced in a study of blood T cell repertoires in COVID-19. Using immunoSEQ multiplex PCR, the repertoire was profiled, and TCRdb retains in-frame clones only, with some absent. The profile shows roughly 160,000 clones, around 86% of them singletons. The sample taken for sequencing was peripheral blood. These receptor sequences come from a man aged 55 to 70 with COVID-19, enrolled during active disease.

The rearrangement joins TRBV12-3 or TRBV12-4 to TRBJ1-5; TRBD1 matches 7 bases. Germline trimming cut 5 bases from V and 6 bases from J; bases unmatched to any gene: 4. This CDR3 spans 13 amino acids. The CDR3 spells CASSAQGIQPQHF. For the CDR3, the DNA is TGTGCCAGCAGTGCACAGGGGATTCAGCCCCAGCATTTT.

V is TRBV14 and J is TRBJ2-7; TRBD1 aligns across 7 bases. The CDR3 sequence is 14 residues long. Germline V CDR1 and CDR2: SGHDN, FVKESK. The junction had 6 bases not matched to a gene; V was cut back by 4 bases and J by 3 bases. Written as DNA, the CDR3 is TGTGCCAGCAGCCGACAGGGAATTCGCTACGAGCAGTACTTC. Protein: CASSRQGIRYEQYF.

This clone occurred once. This chain joins TRBV27 and TRBJ2-1, with 12 bases lining up with TRBD2. This CDR3 contains 14 residues. The ends lost 6 bases at V and 10 bases at J; junction bases unmatched: 7. Germline CDR1 and CDR2: MNHEY and SMNVEV (reference sequence). Here the CDR3 reads CASRLAGGGGEQFF. The CDR3 DNA follows: TGTGCCAGCAGGCTAGCGGGAGGGGGAGGCGAGCAGTTCTTC.

V is TRBV19 and J is TRBJ1-1; TRBD1 matches 9 bases. CDR1 LNHDA and CDR2 SQIVND come from the germline V gene (reference sequence). The CDR3 is made up of 17 amino acids. V dropped 4 bases and J dropped 2; count of bases not matched to a gene: 11. CDR3: CASSKYTGGIGNTEAFF. DNA for the CDR3: TGTGCCAGTAGTAAATATACAGGGGGCATAGGAAACACTGAAGCTTTCTTT.

The chain carries TRBV18 and TRBJ2-3, with 11 bases that match TRBD2. CDR3 length: 18 residues. Looked up from germline, CDR1 is KGHSH and CDR2 is LQKENI. V shed 8 bases, J shed 1 base, and the junction held 14 bases outside the gene matches. CDR3: CASTRVSGGASGTDTQYF. CDR3 DNA: TGTGCCAGCACGAGAGTTAGCGGGGGGGCCTCGGGCACAGATACGCAGTATTTT.

V and J are TRBV29-1 and TRBJ2-5, with D possibly matching TRBD1 (6 bases). The germline CDR1 and CDR2 sequences are SQVTM and ANQGSEA. CDR3 length: 13 amino acids. Trimming cost V 4 bases and J 5 bases, with 14 bases left between them. The CDR3 region has the DNA TGCAGCGTTGGCAGGGGATTTTCGGAGACCCAGTACTTC. This codes for CSVGRGFSETQYF. The entire variable domain, with the rest obtained from reference TRBV29-1 and TRBJ2-5, is as follows: SAVISQKPSRDICQRGTSLTIQCQVDSQVTMMFWYRQQPGQSLTLIATANQGSEATYESGFVIDKFPISRPNLTFSTLTVSNMSPEDSSIYLCSVGRGFSETQYFGPGTRLLVL.

The chain joins TRBV5-6 to TRBJ2-5, with 7 bases fitting TRBD1. The germline CDR1 and CDR2 sequences are SGHDT and YYEEEE. The J segment lost 0 bases and the V segment lost 0 bases, leaving 5 bases of the junction unmatched. The CDR3 is 16 residues long. The CDR3 DNA is TGTGCCAGCAGCTTGGCCCCGACAGGGTACCAAGAGACCCAGTACTTC. Amino acid sequence: CASSLAPTGYQETQYF.

The chain uses TRBV7-9 and TRBJ1-1; the D gene is possibly TRBD1 (5 bases). The CDR3 extends over 11 amino acids. Germline V gene sequence: CDR1 SEHNR, CDR2 FQNEAQ (reference sequence). With 5 bases removed from V and 12 bases from J, the gap between germline ends came to 13 bases. In DNA, the CDR3 is TGTGCCAGCAGCCCTCGGGGGATAACTTTCTTT. It encodes CASSPRGITFF.

The gene calls are TRBV5-1 and TRBJ2-1; D is perhaps TRBD1 (6 bases). Germline V CDR1 and CDR2: SGHRS, YFSETQ. The CDR3 has 15 residues. With 1 base removed from V and 6 bases from J, the gap between germline ends came to 14 bases. CDR3 protein: CASSLSRGTSNEQFF. CDR3 sequence (DNA): TGCGCCAGCAGCTTGTCCAGGGGCACGTCCAATGAGCAGTTCTTC.

The chain joins TRBV18 to TRBJ2-7, with 7 positions matching TRBD2. The J segment lost 2 bases and the V segment lost 0 bases, leaving 1 base of the junction unmatched. CDR1 is KGHSH, CDR2 LQKENI, per germline. The CDR3 is 14 residues long. The CDR3 loop is CASSPPGGAYEQYF. The CDR3 coding sequence is TGTGCCAGCTCACCACCGGGGGGGGCCTACGAGCAGTACTTC.

The chain couples TRBV19 to TRBJ1-4, with D unresolved. This CDR3 is built from 14 residues. V was pared by 2 bases and J by 4 bases, with 8 bases between. Germline V gene lookup returns CDR1 LNHDA and CDR2 SQIVND (reference sequence). The CDR3 region has the DNA TGTGCCAGTAGTATAAGAGGGATTAATGAAAAACTGTTTTTT. Residues: CASSIRGINEKLFF. The entire variable domain, with the rest obtained from reference TRBV19 and TRBJ1-4, is as follows: DGGITQSPKYLFRKEGQNVTLSCEQNLNHDAMYWYRQDPGQGLRLIYYSQIVNDFQKGDIAEGYSVSREKKESFPLTVTSAQKNPTAFYLCASSIRGINEKLFFGSGTQLSVL.

V gene TRBV9 combines with J gene TRBJ2-2; TRBD2 agrees at 11 bases. The CDR3 contains 20 residues. Unmatched junction bases numbered 18, after V lost 5 bases and J lost 3 bases. In germline, CDR1 is SGDLS, CDR2 YYNGEE. CDR3: CASSDSGTSGSHRDTGELFF. The CDR3 nucleotides are TGTGCCAGCAGTGATTCCGGGACTAGCGGTTCCCATCGGGACACCGGGGAGCTGTTTTTT.

This chain connects TRBV6-6 to TRBJ1-5; no clear D gene. The ends were cut back, 2 bases at V and 4 bases at J, with 9 bases in the middle. This CDR3 is 14 amino acids long. Germline CDR1 is MNHNY and CDR2 is SVGAGI (reference sequence). The CDR3 DNA reads as TGTGCCAGCAGTTACGCAGAGGCGAATCAGCCCCAGCATTTT. It is translated as CASSYAEANQPQHF.

As concerns this clone: Other DNA sequences within the sample encode an identical CDR3. The J gene is TRBJ1-2, the V gene TRBV28; D remains ambiguous. This CDR3 comprises 11 residues. Germline lookup yields CDR1 MDHEN and CDR2 SYDVKM. The germline V and J ends were trimmed by 8 bases and 1 base, with 5 bases remaining between them. The CDR3 loop is CASGHNYGYTF. CDR3 nucleotides: TGTGCCAGCGGGCATAACTATGGCTACACCTTC.

The chain joins TRBV11-2 to TRBJ2-3; D is ambiguous. Germline CDR1 is SGHAT and CDR2 is FQNNGV. V was trimmed by 3 bases and J by 0 bases, leaving 10 bases between them. The CDR3 has 15 residues. The CDR3 nucleotides are TGTGCCAGCAGCTTCTCCGGGTTAAGCACAGATACGCAGTATTTT. Translated, it gives CASSFSGLSTDTQYF. The full variable domain, completed using reference TRBV11-2 and TRBJ2-3, is EAGVAQSPRYKIIEKRQSVAFWCNPISGHATLYWYQQILGQGPKLLIQFQNNGVVDDSQLPKDRFSAERLKGVDSTLKIQPAKLEDSAVYLCASSFSGLSTDTQYFGPGTRLTVL.

V gene TRBV5-1 combines with J gene TRBJ1-1; D gene unclear. V was pared by 2 bases and J by 1 base, with 9 bases between. This CDR3 has 14 amino acids. Looked up from germline, CDR1 is SGHRS and CDR2 is YFSETQ. The CDR3 nucleotides read TGCGCCAGCAGCTTTTCCCCAGGGAACACTGAAGCTTTCTTT. It is translated as CASSFSPGNTEAFF. Using reference TRBV5-1 and TRBJ1-1 for the parts outside the CDR3, the full variable domain is KAGVTQTPRYLIKTRGQQVTLSCSPISGHRSVSWYQQTPGQGLQFLFEYFSETQRNKGNFPGRFSGRQFSNSRSEMNVSTLELGDSALYLCASSFSPGNTEAFFGQGTRLTVV.

This chain connects TRBV6-2 or TRBV6-3 to TRBJ2-5; no firm D call. CDR3 length equals 12 residues. Germline values: CDR1 MNHEY, CDR2 SVGEGT. V was cut by 4 bases and J by 5 bases, with 8 bases left in between. This CDR3 is CASSFSSETQYF. The CDR3 DNA is TGTGCCAGCAGTTTTAGTTCCGAGACCCAGTACTTC.

The J gene is TRBJ1-5, the V gene TRBV19; 8 nucleotides line up with TRBD1. Germline lookup yields CDR1 LNHDA and CDR2 SQIVND (reference sequence). The CDR3 is 14 amino acids. With 3 bases clipped from V and 5 bases from J, the junction kept 3 bases outside the gene matches. The CDR3 coding sequence is TGTGCCAGTAGTATCAGGGGGCTGGATCAGCCCCAGCATTTT. This sequence encodes CASSIRGLDQPQHF.

The chain combines TRBV18 with TRBJ1-1; 9 bases align to TRBD1. This CDR3 contains 15 residues. Germline V gene lookup returns CDR1 KGHSH and CDR2 LQKENI. V shed 1 base, J shed 5 bases, and the junction held 5 bases outside the gene matches. In DNA form, the CDR3 reads TGTGCCAGCTCACCACTACAGGGGGCTCAAACTGAAGCTTTCTTT. Protein product: CASSPLQGAQTEAFF.

The chain has TRBV19 and TRBJ2-7, with a tentative D call TRBD2 (7 bases). Germline CDR1 reads LNHDA; CDR2 reads SQIVND (reference sequence). V was pared by 3 bases and J by 4 bases, with 13 bases between. CDR3 length: 14 amino acids. CDR3 loop: CASSIWGGQYEQYF. The CDR3 region has the DNA TGTGCCAGTAGTATTTGGGGGGGCCAGTACGAGCAGTACTTC. Full variable domain (rest looked up from reference TRBV19 and TRBJ2-7): DGGITQSPKYLFRKEGQNVTLSCEQNLNHDAMYWYRQDPGQGLRLIYYSQIVNDFQKGDIAEGYSVSREKKESFPLTVTSAQKNPTAFYLCASSIWGGQYEQYFGPGTRLTVT.

Turning to this clone: Other DNA sequences from this sample encode an identical CDR3 as well. The chain joins TRBV24-1 to TRBJ1-2; D remains ambiguous. CDR1 KGHDR and CDR2 SFDVKD come from the germline V gene. The CDR3 has 11 residues. The V end was cut by 4 bases, the J end by 5 bases, with 4 bases between. CDR3 in amino acids: CATSDRYGYTF. The CDR3 coding sequence is TGTGCCACCAGTGACCGGTATGGCTACACCTTC.

This chain links TRBV21-1 with TRBJ2-1; the D segment call TRBD2 is taken from the table without a DNA check. TRBV21-1 counts as a pseudogene. The CDR3 spans 16 residues. CDR3 in amino acids: CASSKVVAGLDNEQFF. As DNA, the CDR3 is TGTGCCAGCAGCAAAGTGGTAGCGGGGCTGGACAATGAGCAGTTCTTC.

This chain joins TRBV2 and TRBJ1-5; 8 nucleotides line up with TRBD1. This CDR3 comprises 15 residues. V lost 6 bases to trimming and J lost 5 bases; unmatched junction nucleotides: 9. Looked up from germline, CDR1 is SNHLY and CDR2 is FYNNEI. The CDR3 DNA is TGTGCCAGCAGACCGGACAGGGTGCATCATCAGCCCCAGCATTTT. Amino acids: CASRPDRVHHQPQHF. Combining the CDR3 with reference TRBV2 and TRBJ1-5 gives the whole variable domain EPEVTQTPSHQVTQMGQEVILRCVPISNHLYFYWYRQILGQKVEFLVSFYNNEISEKSEIFDDQFSVERPDGSNFTLKIRSTKLEDSAMYFCASRPDRVHHQPQHFGDGTRLSIL.

The gene calls are TRBV7-9 and TRBJ2-7, with TRBD1 matching over 9 bases. Germline CDR1 reads SEHNR; CDR2 reads FQNEAQ (reference sequence). The CDR3 extends over 13 amino acids. Trimming took 9 bases from V and 6 from J; bases not matched to a gene: 9. The CDR3 DNA is TGTGCCAGTCGCACAGGGGGCGAGGGCGAGCAGTACTTC. It is translated as CASRTGGEGEQYF.

V gene TRBV27 combines with J gene TRBJ2-3, with 14 bases matching TRBD2. Germline-derived CDR1 and CDR2 are MNHEY and SMNVEV (reference sequence). The CDR3 runs 18 residues. V gave up 5 bases and J gave up 2 bases; unmatched junction bases: 9. CDR3 sequence: CASSVLGTSGGATDTQYF. DNA of the CDR3: TGTGCCAGCAGTGTCTTAGGGACTAGCGGGGGAGCCACAGATACGCAGTATTTT.

The V call is TRBV7-2, the J call TRBJ1-1, with 10 bases fitting TRBD1. Looked up from germline, CDR1 is SGHTA and CDR2 is FQGNSA. The V segment lost 6 bases and the J segment 1 base; nucleotides outside the gene matches: 2. The CDR3 extends over 14 amino acids. This chain's CDR3 is CASRGTGANTEAFF. CDR3 in DNA: TGTGCCAGCAGGGGGACAGGGGCGAACACTGAAGCTTTCTTT.

This chain connects TRBV7-8 to TRBJ2-5, with a tentative D call TRBD2 (5 bases). V lost 7 bases to trimming and J lost 4 bases, with 25 bases between them. Germline V lookup: CDR1 SGHVS, CDR2 FQNEAQ. The CDR3 runs 17 residues. The DNA of the CDR3 is TGTGCCAGCAACCTTATACTTCGGACTCGGGCTGGAGAGACCCAGTACTTC. Protein: CASNLILRTRAGETQYF.

The chain combines TRBV18 with TRBJ1-3; D is unclear. With 2 bases removed from V and 4 bases from J, the gap between germline ends came to 9 bases. CDR1 and CDR2 (germline): KGHSH, LQKENI. The CDR3 runs to 14 residues. The CDR3 nucleotides read TGTGCCAGCTCACCAGCGGGGAGCGGAAACACCATATATTTT. This codes for CASSPAGSGNTIYF.

The gene calls are TRBV19 and TRBJ1-2; 10 positions match TRBD1. The CDR3 has 15 residues. V trimming: 4 bases; J trimming: 6 bases; junction bases outside the gene matches: 8. Germline values: CDR1 LNHDA, CDR2 SQIVND (reference sequence). The CDR3 sequence is CASSTGGTGVDGYTF. The DNA for the CDR3 is TGTGCCAGTAGTACGGGAGGGACAGGGGTTGATGGCTACACCTTC.